These 20 T cell receptor beta chains were all obtained from the same sample, sequenced in a study of T cell responses to AZD1222 COVID-19 vaccine. Only in-frame clones appear in the TCRdb table, and some are missing; sequencing was by immunoSEQ multiplex PCR. Found here are roughly 90,000 clones, roughly 90% of them singletons; the top ten hold under 5.5%. Sequencing was performed on peripheral blood, taken 28 days after the second AZD1222 dose. The receptors were gathered from an adult who received the AZD1222 COVID-19 vaccine.

CDR3 sequence reads: CASSSIPGTGNSEAFF. The DNA for the CDR3 is TGTGCCAGCAGCTCGATTCCCGGGACAGGGAATAGTGAAGCTTTCTTT. The V call is TRBV11-2, the J call TRBJ1-1, with 9 bases that match TRBD1. Trimming removed 4 bases from V and 7 bases from J; junction bases left unmatched: 13. The length of the CDR3 is 16 residues. Germline V gene sequence: CDR1 SGHAT, CDR2 FQNNGV.

The V gene is TRBV18, the J gene TRBJ2-1; 7 positions match TRBD1. Germline V gene data show CDR1 as KGHSH and CDR2 as LQKENI. The trim removed 5 bases at V and 2 bases at J, leaving 6 bases unmatched. This CDR3 is built from 15 residues. The CDR3 sequence: CASSEDRDPYNEQFF. The CDR3 DNA reads TGTGCCAGCTCAGAAGACAGGGACCCCTACAATGAGCAGTTCTTC.

Only one count was recorded for this clone. This chain uses TRBV28 with TRBJ2-3; 9 bases are a match to TRBD2. Trimming took 3 bases from V and 8 from J; bases not matched to a gene: 9. The length of the CDR3 is 15 residues. Germline assignment: CDR1 MDHEN and CDR2 SYDVKM. The CDR3 here is CASSFGTSSFATQYF. CDR3 in DNA: TGTGCCAGCAGTTTCGGGACTAGCTCGTTTGCTACGCAGTATTTT.

This chain joins TRBV6-2 or TRBV6-3 and TRBJ2-7, with D unresolved. The germline V and J ends were trimmed by 2 bases and 3 bases, with 11 bases remaining between them. Germline V gene data show CDR1 as MNHEY and CDR2 as SVGEGT. The CDR3 consists of 14 residues. In nucleotides, the CDR3 is TGTGCCAGCAGTTACACCGACCTCAACTACGAGCAGTACTTC. Its translation: CASSYTDLNYEQYF.

The V and J genes are TRBV2 and TRBJ2-1; 10 nucleotides agree with TRBD2. V shed 6 bases and J 9 bases; nucleotides not matched to a gene: 14. This CDR3 is built from 16 residues. Germline assignment: CDR1 SNHLY and CDR2 FYNNEI. CDR3 nucleotide sequence: TGTGCCAGCAGCTCCACACTAGCGGGATCAGTGCGTGAGCAGTTCTTC. As protein: CASSSTLAGSVREQFF.

V is TRBV7-2 and J is TRBJ1-5; TRBD1 might be the D (5 bases). Germline loops: CDR1 SGHTA, CDR2 FQGNSA. The CDR3 is 14 residues long. V shed 1 base and J shed 5 bases, with 9 bases lying between them. The CDR3 protein is CASSLGGTHQPQHF. CDR3 DNA sequence: TGTGCCAGCAGCTTAGGTGGGACGCATCAGCCCCAGCATTTT.

This clone was counted a few times. This chain joins TRBV7-8 and TRBJ2-5, with D maybe TRBD1 (6 bases). V shed 5 bases and J shed 5 bases, with 12 bases lying between them. Germline CDR1 SGHVS, CDR2 FQNEAQ. The CDR3 is made up of 13 amino acids. CDR3 DNA sequence: TGTGCCAGCAGCCACAGGGTACTGGAGACCCAGTACTTC. This sequence encodes CASSHRVLETQYF.

The V gene is TRBV27, the J gene TRBJ2-2; D remains unclear. CDR1 is MNHEY, CDR2 SMNVEV, per germline (reference sequence). The ends were cut back, 3 bases at V and 5 bases at J, with 10 bases in the middle. This CDR3 is built from 14 residues. The CDR3 DNA follows: TGTGCCAGCAGTTTTTTCCCTCGAACCGGGGAGCTGTTTTTT. It codes for CASSFFPRTGELFF.

The chain couples TRBV12-3 or TRBV12-4 to TRBJ1-2; D unresolved. CDR3 length: 12 residues. V was shortened by 2 bases and J by 7 bases, with 8 bases between the two germline ends. CDR3 in DNA: TGTGCCAGCAGTTTACTCGGTACTGGCTACACCTTC. This codes for CASSLLGTGYTF.

The chain couples TRBV12-3 or TRBV12-4 to TRBJ1-2; no definite D call. This CDR3 is built from 13 residues. V was trimmed by 0 bases and J by 3 bases, leaving 5 bases between them. This CDR3 is CASSLAGDYGYTF. The CDR3 nucleotides are TGTGCCAGCAGTTTAGCTGGGGACTATGGCTACACCTTC.

The chain is built from TRBV6-1 and TRBJ2-3; D gene uncertain. This CDR3 contains 15 residues. Germline CDR1 reads MNHNS; CDR2 reads SASEGT. V was pared by 2 bases and J by 0 bases, with 9 bases between. The CDR3 sequence: CASSERGYSTDTQYF. CDR3 bases: TGTGCCAGCAGTGAAAGAGGATATAGCACAGATACGCAGTATTTT.

V and J are TRBV2 and TRBJ1-5; perhaps TRBD1 as D (5 bases). Deletions cut 10 bases from V and 2 bases from J, with 15 bases between. The CDR3 spans 14 residues. CDR1 is SNHLY and CDR2 is FYNNEI in the germline V gene. The chain's CDR3 is CAKGQGGGNQPQHF. The CDR3, as DNA: TGTGCCAAGGGGCAGGGAGGGGGCAATCAGCCCCAGCATTTT. Variable domain in full (rest from reference TRBV2 and TRBJ1-5): EPEVTQTPSHQVTQMGQEVILRCVPISNHLYFYWYRQILGQKVEFLVSFYNNEISEKSEIFDDQFSVERPDGSNFTLKIRSTKLEDSAMYFCAKGQGGGNQPQHFGDGTRLSIL.

DNA for the CDR3: TGTGCCAGCAGCCGACAGGAGGGGGGCTACACCTTC. This encodes CASSRQEGGYTF. The rearrangement uses TRBV12-3 or TRBV12-4 and TRBJ1-2; the D gene is possibly TRBD1 (6 bases). Trimming shortened V by 6 bases and J by 8 bases, and 13 bases separated the two germline ends. The CDR3 is made up of 12 amino acids.

The rearrangement uses TRBV5-1 and TRBJ2-5; the D is unclear. The CDR3 runs 14 residues. From germline, CDR1 is SGHRS and CDR2 YFSETQ. The germline V and J ends were trimmed by 1 base and 7 bases, with 14 bases remaining between them. The CDR3 DNA sequence: TGCGCCAGCAGCTTGAATGACCGGCTGGGGACCCAGTACTTC. It encodes CASSLNDRLGTQYF.

V is TRBV6-5 and J is TRBJ1-2, with TRBD1 matching over 7 bases. The junction had 6 bases not matched to a gene; V was cut back by 5 bases and J by 0 bases. The CDR3 consists of 15 residues. CDR1 and CDR2 from the germline V gene are MNHEY and SVGAGI. This chain's CDR3 is CASSPRGTANYGYTF. The CDR3, as DNA: TGTGCCAGCAGTCCAAGGGGGACAGCTAACTATGGCTACACCTTC.

The V gene is TRBV3-1 (or the pseudogene TRBV3-2), the J gene TRBJ1-2; D not resolved. Germline V CDR1 and CDR2: LGHDT, YNNKEL (reference sequence). The CDR3 is 14 residues long. Trimming shortened V by 4 bases and J by 6 bases, and 15 bases separated the two germline ends. This CDR3 is CASSPQPGMDGYTF. CDR3 nucleotide sequence: TGTGCCAGCAGCCCTCAACCGGGAATGGATGGCTACACCTTC.

The chain combines TRBV5-5 with TRBJ2-7; D perhaps matches TRBD1 (5 bases). Germline assignment: CDR1 SGHKS and CDR2 YYEKEE (reference sequence). CDR3 length: 15 residues. V lost 1 base and J lost 3, with 14 bases in between. Written as DNA, the CDR3 is TGTGCCAGCAGCTTGAGTCAGGGTGAGTTCTACGAGCAGTACGTC. Amino acids: CASSLSQGEFYEQYV.

V usage is TRBV2 and J usage is TRBJ1-1; the D gene is possibly TRBD1 (6 bases). Germline V CDR1 and CDR2: SNHLY, FYNNEI. Trimming took 4 bases from V and 7 from J, leaving 13 bases between them. The CDR3 is made up of 13 amino acids. CDR3 nucleotide sequence: TGTGCCAGCAGTGTTACAGGGAGGTTTGAAGCTTTCTTT. It yields the protein CASSVTGRFEAFF.

The J gene is TRBJ1-3, the V gene TRBV3-1 (or the pseudogene TRBV3-2), with D hard to call. Germline CDR1 is LGHDT and CDR2 is YNNKEL (reference sequence). V lost 2 bases, J lost 0 bases, and 8 bases lay in between. This CDR3 region has 15 residues. In DNA, the CDR3 is TGTGCCAGCAGCCAATCCCGCTCCTCTGGAAACACCATATATTTT. This encodes CASSQSRSSGNTIYF.

This clone was seen once. The chain is built from TRBV5-6 and TRBJ2-7, with 10 bases aligning to TRBD1. Germline-derived CDR1 and CDR2 are SGHDT and YYEEEE. This CDR3 is built from 14 residues. The J segment lost 2 bases and the V segment lost 4 bases, leaving 3 bases of the junction unmatched. The CDR3 loop is CASSLGQGAYEQYV. The CDR3 bases are TGTGCCAGCAGCCTCGGACAGGGGGCCTACGAGCAGTACGTC.